A selection of T cell receptor beta chains follows, all from one sample in a study of CD8+ T cells in alopecia areata. Profiled with immunoSEQ multiplex PCR; TCRdb holds only in-frame clones, not every one. The sample holds fewer than 100,000 clones, 40% to 55% seen once. The sequenced sample consisted of CD4+ T cells sorted from blood. These receptors all come from a human donor with alopecia areata. CDR3s include the opening cysteine and the closing phenylalanine or tryptophan. The D gene is left open where the match is weak. The size field is filled for only some rows; it gives once, few, many or a size class.

len: 15
j_gene: TRBJ2-2
abundance: -
v_gene: TRBV5-1
d_gene: -
CDR3aa: CASSVRQDGTGELFF
CDR3nt: TGCGCCAGCAGCGTCAGACAGGATGGGACCGGGGAGCTGTTTTTT

len: 12
j_gene: TRBJ1-1
abundance: few
v_gene: TRBV30
d_gene: -
CDR3aa: CAWSLGDTEAFF
CDR3nt: TGTGCCTGGAGCCTGGGTGACACTGAAGCTTTCTTT

len: 12
j_gene: TRBJ2-7
abundance: few
v_gene: TRBV5-1
d_gene: -
CDR3aa: CASSTDSGEQYF
CDR3nt: TGCGCCAGCAGCACGGATAGCGGCGAGCAGTACTTC

len: 17
j_gene: TRBJ2-2
abundance: few
v_gene: TRBV29-1
d_gene: TRBD2
CDR3aa: CRDPDNAGGPDTGELFF
CDR3nt: TGCAGGGATCCTGATAACGCGGGAGGGCCTGACACCGGGGAGCTGTTTTTT

len: 13
j_gene: TRBJ1-4
abundance: -
v_gene: TRBV2
d_gene: -
CDR3aa: CASNRGGNEKLFF
CDR3nt: TGTGCCAGCAATCGAGGAGGGAATGAAAAACTGTTTTTT

len: 12
j_gene: TRBJ2-7
abundance: -
v_gene: TRBV7-9
d_gene: TRBD1
CDR3aa: CATRTGPYEQYF
CDR3nt: TGTGCCACTAGGACAGGTCCCTACGAGCAGTACTTC

len: 11
j_gene: TRBJ1-1
abundance: -
v_gene: TRBV29-1
d_gene: -
CDR3aa: CSVDLGVEAFF
CDR3nt: TGCAGCGTTGATTTAGGGGTGGAAGCTTTCTTT

len: 13
j_gene: TRBJ2-7
abundance: once
v_gene: TRBV30
d_gene: TRBD1
CDR3aa: CAWSDTAGGKKYF
CDR3nt: TGTGCCTGGAGTGACACCGCAGGGGGAAAGAAGTACTTC

len: 12
j_gene: TRBJ2-5
abundance: -
v_gene: TRBV29-1
d_gene: -
CDR3aa: CSVRPGGETQYF
CDR3nt: TGCAGCGTTCGACCGGGTGGGGAGACCCAGTACTTC

len: 14
j_gene: TRBJ2-7
abundance: -
v_gene: TRBV5-1
d_gene: TRBD1
CDR3aa: CASSWGTGSYEQYF
CDR3nt: TGCGCCAGCAGCTGGGGGACAGGGTCCTACGAGCAGTACTTC

len: 15
j_gene: TRBJ2-2
abundance: few
v_gene: TRBV5-1
d_gene: -
CDR3aa: CASSGLAANTGELFF
CDR3nt: TGCGCCAGCAGCGGGCTAGCAGCGAACACCGGGGAGCTGTTTTTT

len: 15
j_gene: TRBJ2-4
abundance: few
v_gene: TRBV29-1
d_gene: TRBD1
CDR3aa: CSVGVKGQAENIQYF
CDR3nt: TGCAGCGTTGGGGTAAAGGGACAGGCCGAAAACATTCAGTACTTC

len: 13
j_gene: TRBJ2-7
abundance: -
v_gene: TRBV5-1
d_gene: TRBD1
CDR3aa: CASSRTGGREQYF
CDR3nt: TGCGCCAGCAGTCGAACAGGGGGGAGAGAGCAGTACTTC

len: 13
j_gene: TRBJ2-3
abundance: few
v_gene: TRBV29-1
d_gene: -
CDR3aa: CSVHGRLRDTQYF
CDR3nt: TGCAGCGTTCATGGTAGGCTCAGGGATACGCAGTATTTT

len: 14
j_gene: TRBJ1-5
abundance: -
v_gene: TRBV30
d_gene: TRBD1
CDR3aa: CAWSTDRGRQPQHF
CDR3nt: TGTGCCTGGAGTACGGACAGGGGAAGGCAGCCCCAGCATTTT

len: 13
j_gene: TRBJ2-5
abundance: few
v_gene: TRBV29-1
d_gene: -
CDR3aa: CSVVYTGGETQYF
CDR3nt: TGCAGCGTTGTCTACACAGGAGGAGAGACCCAGTACTTC

len: 13
j_gene: TRBJ2-4
abundance: -
v_gene: TRBV7-9
d_gene: -
CDR3aa: CAIAGLAKNIQYF
CDR3nt: TGTGCCATTGCGGGATTAGCCAAAAACATTCAGTACTTC

len: 14
j_gene: TRBJ2-7
abundance: -
v_gene: TRBV2
d_gene: TRBD2
CDR3aa: CASSAAGGPYEQYF
CDR3nt: TGTGCCAGCAGTGCGGCGGGGGGGCCCTACGAGCAGTACTTC

len: 11
j_gene: TRBJ2-5
abundance: -
v_gene: TRBV20-1
d_gene: -
CDR3aa: CSASDQETQYF
CDR3nt: TGCAGTGCTAGCGACCAAGAGACCCAGTACTTC

len: 13
j_gene: TRBJ1-1
abundance: few
v_gene: TRBV29-1
d_gene: TRBD1
CDR3aa: CSVKGQQNTEAFF
CDR3nt: TGCAGCGTCAAGGGACAGCAGAACACTGAAGCTTTCTTT

len: 14
j_gene: TRBJ1-2
abundance: few
v_gene: TRBV19
d_gene: -
CDR3aa: CASKDGRTDYGYTF
CDR3nt: TGTGCCAGCAAGGACGGCCGGACAGACTATGGCTACACCTTC

len: 19
j_gene: TRBJ2-6
abundance: few
v_gene: TRBV5-1
d_gene: -
CDR3aa: CASSLAFGVRFSGANVLTF
CDR3nt: TGCGCCAGCAGCTTGGCTTTTGGCGTACGGTTCTCTGGGGCCAACGTCCTGACTTTC

len: 14
j_gene: TRBJ2-3
abundance: -
v_gene: TRBV7-2
d_gene: -
CDR3aa: CASSLRQTTDTQYF
CDR3nt: TGTGCCAGCAGCCTCAGACAGACCACAGATACGCAGTATTTT

len: 12
j_gene: TRBJ2-7
abundance: -
v_gene: TRBV9
d_gene: -
CDR3aa: CASSSTPYEQYF
CDR3nt: TGTGCCAGCAGTTCTACCCCCTACGAGCAGTACTTC

len: 15
j_gene: TRBJ2-4
abundance: once
v_gene: TRBV5-6
d_gene: -
CDR3aa: CASSLGLDSANIQYF
CDR3nt: TGTGCCAGCAGCTTGGGACTAGATTCGGCGAACATTCAGTACTTC

len: 14
j_gene: TRBJ2-7
abundance: -
v_gene: TRBV29-1
d_gene: TRBD1
CDR3aa: CSVNKRDRGNEQYF
CDR3nt: TGCAGCGTAAACAAACGGGACAGGGGAAACGAGCAGTACTTC

len: 17
j_gene: TRBJ2-6
abundance: -
v_gene: TRBV30
d_gene: TRBD2
CDR3aa: CAWSAGSGRGGANVLTF
CDR3nt: TGTGCCTGGAGTGCGGGCAGCGGGAGGGGAGGGGCCAACGTCCTGACTTTC

len: 13
j_gene: TRBJ2-1
abundance: few
v_gene: TRBV29-1
d_gene: TRBD1
CDR3aa: CSVGTGWVNEQFF
CDR3nt: TGCAGCGTAGGGACAGGGTGGGTCAATGAGCAGTTCTTC

len: 15
j_gene: TRBJ2-3
abundance: once
v_gene: TRBV7-7
d_gene: TRBD2
CDR3aa: CASSPQPGGQDTQYF
CDR3nt: TGTGCCAGCAGCCCGCAACCGGGAGGCCAAGATACGCAGTATTTT

len: 16
j_gene: TRBJ2-2
abundance: few
v_gene: TRBV28
d_gene: TRBD1
CDR3aa: CASSVPGQTNTGELFF
CDR3nt: TGTGCCAGCAGTGTTCCGGGACAGACGAACACCGGGGAGCTGTTTTTT

len: 13
j_gene: TRBJ2-2
abundance: -
v_gene: TRBV30
d_gene: TRBD1
CDR3aa: CAQATGLWRELFF
CDR3nt: TGTGCCCAAGCGACAGGGTTGTGGAGGGAGCTGTTTTTT

len: 15
j_gene: TRBJ2-1
abundance: -
v_gene: TRBV9
d_gene: -
CDR3aa: CASSARLEAYNEQFF
CDR3nt: TGTGCCAGCAGCGCCCGACTGGAGGCATACAATGAGCAGTTCTTC

len: 12
j_gene: TRBJ2-7
abundance: -
v_gene: TRBV29-1
d_gene: -
CDR3aa: CSVGLTTYEQYF
CDR3nt: TGCAGCGTCGGACTAACCACCTACGAGCAGTACTTC

len: 13
j_gene: TRBJ1-2
abundance: few
v_gene: TRBV2
d_gene: -
CDR3aa: CASSEGPNYGYTF
CDR3nt: TGTGCCAGCAGTGAAGGACCTAACTATGGCTACACCTTC

len: 15
j_gene: TRBJ2-5
abundance: once
v_gene: TRBV5-1
d_gene: -
CDR3aa: CASSLTGHPQETQYF
CDR3nt: TGCGCCAGCAGCTTGACGGGACACCCACAAGAGACCCAGTACTTC

len: 14
j_gene: TRBJ1-1
abundance: -
v_gene: TRBV2
d_gene: -
CDR3aa: CASMFMAGNTEAFF
CDR3nt: TGTGCCAGCATGTTTATGGCGGGGAACACTGAAGCTTTCTTT

len: 13
j_gene: TRBJ2-5
abundance: -
v_gene: TRBV6-6
d_gene: -
CDR3aa: CASRKSPQETQYF
CDR3nt: TGTGCCAGCAGGAAGTCACCTCAAGAGACCCAGTACTTC

len: 11
j_gene: TRBJ1-2
abundance: -
v_gene: TRBV30
d_gene: -
CDR3aa: CAWSDQLGYTF
CDR3nt: TGTGCCTGGAGTGACCAGTTGGGCTACACCTTC

len: 13
j_gene: TRBJ2-4
abundance: -
v_gene: TRBV29-1
d_gene: -
CDR3aa: CSAIPFAPNIQYF
CDR3nt: TGCAGCGCGATACCGTTTGCCCCTAACATTCAGTACTTC

len: 16
j_gene: TRBJ2-7
abundance: -
v_gene: TRBV30
d_gene: -
CDR3aa: CAWSVLGFGGKDEQYF
CDR3nt: TGTGCCTGGAGTGTACTAGGATTCGGTGGGAAGGACGAGCAGTACTTC

len: 12
j_gene: TRBJ2-4
abundance: -
v_gene: TRBV11-2
d_gene: -
CDR3aa: CASSLAGDIQYF
CDR3nt: TGTGCCAGCAGCTTAGCAGGAGACATTCAGTACTTC

len: 12
j_gene: TRBJ1-2
abundance: -
v_gene: TRBV30
d_gene: -
CDR3aa: CAWSPGQMGYTF
CDR3nt: TGTGCCTGGAGTCCCGGACAGATGGGCTACACCTTC

len: 19
j_gene: TRBJ2-6
abundance: -
v_gene: TRBV28
d_gene: -
CDR3aa: CASSFIVFGQHSGANVLTF
CDR3nt: TGTGCCAGCAGTTTTATAGTTTTTGGTCAACACTCTGGGGCCAACGTCCTGACTTTC

len: 13
j_gene: TRBJ1-1
abundance: few
v_gene: TRBV5-1
d_gene: -
CDR3aa: CASSLEEGTEAFF
CDR3nt: TGCGCCAGCAGCTTGGAGGAGGGCACTGAAGCTTTCTTT

len: 16
j_gene: TRBJ2-3
abundance: -
v_gene: TRBV18
d_gene: TRBD2
CDR3aa: CASSRPGLAGGDTQYF
CDR3nt: TGTGCCAGCTCACGTCCGGGACTAGCGGGAGGTGATACGCAGTATTTT

len: 13
j_gene: TRBJ2-6
abundance: -
v_gene: TRBV25-1
d_gene: TRBD1
CDR3aa: CASSRGYPNVLTF
CDR3nt: TGTGCCAGCAGCAGGGGGTATCCCAACGTCCTGACTTTC

len: 12
j_gene: TRBJ2-7
abundance: -
v_gene: TRBV30
d_gene: -
CDR3aa: CAWGQTPYEQYF
CDR3nt: TGTGCCTGGGGTCAGACCCCTTACGAGCAGTACTTC

len: 13
j_gene: TRBJ2-7
abundance: few
v_gene: TRBV29-1
d_gene: -
CDR3aa: CSGLGQNSYEQYF
CDR3nt: TGCAGCGGCTTGGGACAAAACTCCTACGAGCAGTACTTC

len: 15
j_gene: TRBJ2-1
abundance: few
v_gene: TRBV11-2
d_gene: -
CDR3aa: CASSLGQRVGNEQFF
CDR3nt: TGTGCCAGCAGCTTAGGGCAGCGAGTAGGGAATGAGCAGTTCTTC

len: 13
j_gene: TRBJ1-1
abundance: -
v_gene: TRBV29-1
d_gene: -
CDR3aa: CSAALWGNTEAFF
CDR3nt: TGCAGCGCGGCCCTCTGGGGGAACACTGAAGCTTTCTTT

len: 12
j_gene: TRBJ2-6
abundance: -
v_gene: TRBV30
d_gene: -
CDR3aa: CAWSPGANVLTF
CDR3nt: TGTGCCTGGAGTCCTGGGGCCAACGTCCTGACTTTC